Listed here are 14 T cell receptor beta chains from one sample, sequenced in a study of T cells in Graves' hyperthyroidism and ophthalmopathy. Amplified regions were TCR beta CDR3 sequences from RNA transcripts. HTBI primers were used for first-round RT-PCR of the TCR CDR3. In TCRdb, the multiplex PCR reads were re-called with MiXCR into one record per CDR3 protein. The table has about 460,000 distinct CDR3 sequences, about 20% seen once. The sequencing sample was made of blood. Receptors originate from a woman aged 70 to 79 with Graves' ophthalmopathy.

This sequence joins TRBV6-1 and TRBJ1-5, with 10 bases lining up with TRBD1. The germline CDR1 and CDR2 sequences are MNHNS and SASEGT. Unmatched junction bases numbered 5, after V lost 7 bases and J lost 2 bases. The CDR3 consists of 15 residues. The CDR3 sequence is CASTRQGAGNQPQHF. The CDR3 DNA reads TGTGCCAGCACCCGACAGGGGGCCGGCAATCAGCCCCAGCATTTT.

This clonotype was counted between two and nine times. The CDR3 nucleotides read TGTGCCAGCAGCCATGACGGGACCTACGAGCAGTACTTC. This sequence encodes CASSHDGTYEQYF. This chain uses TRBV7-9 with TRBJ2-7; weak D call: TRBD2 (5 bases). From germline, CDR1 is SEHNR and CDR2 FQNEAQ (reference sequence). The CDR3 has 13 residues. V lost 5 bases to trimming and J lost 2 bases, with 10 bases between them. Based on the CDR3 plus reference TRBV7-9 and TRBJ2-7, the full variable domain is DTGVSQNPRHKITKRGQNVTFRCDPISEHNRLYWYRQTLGQGPEFLTYFQNEAQLEKSRLLSDRFSAERPKGSFSTLEIQRTEQGDSAMYLCASSHDGTYEQYFGPGTRLTVT.

This clonotype was seen at least ten times. The V gene is TRBV28, the J gene TRBJ2-5; 7 nucleotides agree with TRBD1. Germline assignment: CDR1 MDHEN and CDR2 SYDVKM. V shed 1 base, J shed 14 bases, and the junction held 4 bases outside the gene matches. The CDR3 totals 11 residues. CDR3 bases: TGTGCCAGCAGTTTATTGGGACAGTCTTACTTC. It yields the protein CASSLLGQSYF.

The table lists this clonotype with many counts. Sequence at one end of the junction differs from germline and may be a read error. The J gene is TRBJ2-7, the V gene TRBV3-1; 13 nucleotides match TRBD2. The germline gives CDR1 LGHDT, CDR2 YNNKEL (reference sequence). CDR3 size: 15 residues. CDR3 protein: CASSQGTSGAYEQYF. The CDR3 DNA follows: TGTGCCAGCAGTCAAGGGACTAGCGGGGCCTACGAGCAGTACTTC.

This clonotype was recorded many times. The chain couples TRBV28 to TRBJ2-7; a possible D gene is TRBD2 (6 bases). Trimming shortened V by 5 bases and J by 7 bases, and 18 bases separated the two germline ends. The CDR3 runs to 14 residues. Germline CDR1 and CDR2: MDHEN and SYDVKM. CDR3 region: CASSPPGGTREQYF. The DNA for the CDR3 is TGTGCCAGCAGTCCCCCTGGCGGGACGAGGGAGCAGTACTTC.

Points on this clonotype: One junction end disagrees with the germline gene, perhaps due to a read error. The rearrangement links TRBV12-3 or TRBV12-4 to TRBJ1-4; 11 nucleotides align to TRBD1. The CDR3 runs to 16 residues. The CDR3 protein is CTSSPGTGGGWEKLFF. In nucleotides, the CDR3 is TGTACCAGCAGTCCCGGGACAGGGGGGGGTTGGGAAAAACTGTTTTTT.

This clonotype appeared a few times. CDR3 in DNA: TGTGCCAGCAGCCAGGATCTCAACTATGGCTACACCTTC. Translation: CASSQDLNYGYTF. The V call is TRBV3-1, the J call TRBJ1-2; no firm D call. CDR3 length equals 13 residues. Germline CDR1 is LGHDT and CDR2 is YNNKEL (reference sequence). V was pared by 3 bases and J by 2 bases, with 7 bases between.

The genes are TRBV7-9 and TRBJ1-1; TRBD1 is a possible D gene (5 bases). This CDR3 is 14 amino acids long. Germline CDR1 is SEHNR and CDR2 is FQNEAQ (reference sequence). Trimming shortened V by 3 bases and J by 5 bases, and 13 bases separated the two germline ends. In DNA, the CDR3 is TGTGCCAGCAGCTTCGGGGGGAGGTTAACTGAAGCTTTCTTT. It translates to CASSFGGRLTEAFF.

This clonotype was found a few times. The rearrangement uses TRBV15 and TRBJ1-1; 10 bases agree with TRBD1. From germline, CDR1 is LNHNV and CDR2 YYDKDF (reference sequence). This CDR3 comprises 15 residues. V shed 5 bases, J shed 7 bases, and the junction held 10 bases outside the gene matches. This CDR3 is CATSPRTGGQGEAFF. As DNA, the CDR3 is TGTGCCACCAGCCCCCGGACAGGGGGACAGGGTGAAGCTTTCTTT.

V is TRBV15 and J is TRBJ2-1; no clear D gene. This CDR3 comprises 14 residues. Germline V gene data show CDR1 as LNHNV and CDR2 as YYDKDF (reference sequence). Between the trimmed V and J ends, which lost 2 bases and 8 bases, there was a span of 13 bases. The CDR3 is CATSRSTRFDEQFF. DNA of the CDR3: TGTGCCACCAGCAGATCCACAAGGTTCGATGAGCAGTTCTTC. The full variable domain, rest sourced from reference TRBV15 and TRBJ2-1, is DAMVIQNPRYQVTQFGKPVTLSCSQTLNHNVMYWYQQKSSQAPKLLFHYYDKDFNNEADTPDNFQSRRPNTSFCFLDIRSPGLGDTAMYLCATSRSTRFDEQFFGPGTRLTVL.

The CDR3 nucleotides read TGTGCCAGCAGCAAGACTAGCGGGAGGGCCGGCTACGAGCAGTACTTC. Residues: CASSKTSGRAGYEQYF. The gene calls are TRBV7-2 and TRBJ2-7; 14 bases are a match to TRBD2. The J segment lost 3 bases and the V segment lost 5 bases, leaving 6 bases of the junction unmatched. The CDR3 sequence is 16 residues long. The V gene's germline CDR1 is SGHTA and CDR2 FQGNSA. The full variable domain, in which reference TRBV7-2 and TRBJ2-7 provide the parts outside the CDR3, is GAGVSQSPSNKVTEKGKDVELRCDPISGHTALYWYRQSLGQGLEFLIYFQGNSAPDKSGLPSDRFSAERTGGSVSTLTIQRTQQEDSAVYLCASSKTSGRAGYEQYFGPGTRLTVT.

The chain has TRBV30 and TRBJ2-3, with D uncertain. Trimming stripped 2 bases from V and 0 bases from J, with 12 bases between. CDR1 and CDR2 (germline): GTSNPN, SVGIG (reference sequence). There are 15 residues in the CDR3. The CDR3 nucleotides read TGTGCCTGGAGTCCCTCCGTGGGAAGCACAGATACGCAGTATTTT. Its translation is CAWSPSVGSTDTQYF.

The V call is TRBV5-1, the J call TRBJ1-1, with TRBD1 identical over 9 bases. V trimming: 4 bases; J trimming: 6 bases; junction bases outside the gene matches: 7. The CDR3 covers 14 residues. In germline, CDR1 is SGHRS, CDR2 YFSETQ. The CDR3: CASSGGDREAEAFF. CDR3 nucleotide sequence: TGCGCCAGCAGCGGAGGGGACAGGGAGGCTGAAGCTTTCTTT.

This chain uses TRBV19 with TRBJ2-6; D might be TRBD2 (5 bases). Between the trimmed V and J ends, which lost 5 bases and 2 bases, there was a span of 10 bases. The CDR3 spans 15 residues. Germline loops: CDR1 LNHDA, CDR2 SQIVND (reference sequence). Written as DNA, the CDR3 is TGTGCCAGTAGTCAAACCGGGACTGGGGCCAACGTCCTGACTTTC. Amino acids: CASSQTGTGANVLTF. The full variable domain, with the rest looked up from reference TRBV19 and TRBJ2-6, is DGGITQSPKYLFRKEGQNVTLSCEQNLNHDAMYWYRQDPGQGLRLIYYSQIVNDFQKGDIAEGYSVSREKKESFPLTVTSAQKNPTAFYLCASSQTGTGANVLTFGAGSRLTVL.